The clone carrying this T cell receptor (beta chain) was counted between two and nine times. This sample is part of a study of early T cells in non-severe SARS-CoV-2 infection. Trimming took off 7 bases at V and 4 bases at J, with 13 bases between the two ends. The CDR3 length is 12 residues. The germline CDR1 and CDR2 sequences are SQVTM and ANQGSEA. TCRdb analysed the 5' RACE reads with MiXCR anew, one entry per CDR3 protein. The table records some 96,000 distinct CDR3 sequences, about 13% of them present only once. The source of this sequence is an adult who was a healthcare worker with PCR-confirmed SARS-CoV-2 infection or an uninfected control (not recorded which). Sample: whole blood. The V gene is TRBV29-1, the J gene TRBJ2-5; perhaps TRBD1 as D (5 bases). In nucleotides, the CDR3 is TGCAGCGCCCGCAGGGTTGGAGAGACCCAGTACTTC. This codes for CSARRVGETQYF.